This record concerns one TCR beta chain sequence. The CDR3 covers 13 residues. Germline V CDR1 and CDR2: MNHEY, SVGAGI. J lost 4 bases, V lost 5 bases, and 3 bases had no gene match. Cohorts were based on clinical histories the participants reported. This specimen belongs to a study of blood T cell repertoires in COVID-19. On the study more broadly: Collection of acute and convalescent COVID-19 samples took place in the United States, Italy and Spain. PBMCs, B-cell-depleted T cells, or T cells were the source of the cDNA or gDNA that made up the material.

Produced via immunoSEQ multiplex PCR; TCRdb's table is partial and in-frame only. Among about 220,000 clones listed, 88% were seen once. V usage is TRBV6-5 and J usage is TRBJ1-2; TRBD1 matches at 8 bases. The source material was PBMCs or T cells enriched from blood (not recorded which). The TCR sequence derives from a woman aged 30 to 39 who had recovered from COVID-19. CDR3 sequence (DNA): TGTGCCAGCAGTCCACAGGGGGTCTATGGCTACACCTTC. Amino acid sequence: CASSPQGVYGYTF.